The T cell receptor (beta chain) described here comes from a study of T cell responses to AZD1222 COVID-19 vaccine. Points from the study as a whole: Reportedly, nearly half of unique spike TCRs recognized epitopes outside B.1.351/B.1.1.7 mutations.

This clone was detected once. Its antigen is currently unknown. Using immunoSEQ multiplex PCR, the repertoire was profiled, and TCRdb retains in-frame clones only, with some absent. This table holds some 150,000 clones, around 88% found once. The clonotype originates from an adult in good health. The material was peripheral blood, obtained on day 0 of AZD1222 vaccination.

CDR3 sequence: CASSLRSGNQPQHF. The CDR3 coding sequence is TGTGCCAGCAGCCTCCGTAGTGGGAATCAGCCCCAGCATTTT. V gene TRBV6-5 combines with J gene TRBJ1-5; D remains ambiguous. The CDR3 runs 14 residues. Trimming left V 6 bases short and J 4 bases short, with 13 bases between. Germline CDR1 and CDR2: MNHEY and SVGAGI.